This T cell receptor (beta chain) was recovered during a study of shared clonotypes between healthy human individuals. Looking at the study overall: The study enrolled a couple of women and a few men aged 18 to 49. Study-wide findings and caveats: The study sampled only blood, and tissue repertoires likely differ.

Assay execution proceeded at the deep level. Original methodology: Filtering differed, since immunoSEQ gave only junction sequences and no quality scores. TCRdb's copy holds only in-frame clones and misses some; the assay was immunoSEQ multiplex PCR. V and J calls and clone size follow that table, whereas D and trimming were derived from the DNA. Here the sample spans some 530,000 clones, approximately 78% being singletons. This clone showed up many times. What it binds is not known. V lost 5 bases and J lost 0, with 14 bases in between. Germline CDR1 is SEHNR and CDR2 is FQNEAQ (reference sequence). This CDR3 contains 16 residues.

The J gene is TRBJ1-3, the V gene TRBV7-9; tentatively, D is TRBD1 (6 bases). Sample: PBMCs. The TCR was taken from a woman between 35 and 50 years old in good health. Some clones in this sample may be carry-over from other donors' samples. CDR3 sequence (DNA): TGTGCCAGCAGCCTAGACAGGATGAGCTCTGGAAACACCATATATTTT. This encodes CASSLDRMSSGNTIYF.